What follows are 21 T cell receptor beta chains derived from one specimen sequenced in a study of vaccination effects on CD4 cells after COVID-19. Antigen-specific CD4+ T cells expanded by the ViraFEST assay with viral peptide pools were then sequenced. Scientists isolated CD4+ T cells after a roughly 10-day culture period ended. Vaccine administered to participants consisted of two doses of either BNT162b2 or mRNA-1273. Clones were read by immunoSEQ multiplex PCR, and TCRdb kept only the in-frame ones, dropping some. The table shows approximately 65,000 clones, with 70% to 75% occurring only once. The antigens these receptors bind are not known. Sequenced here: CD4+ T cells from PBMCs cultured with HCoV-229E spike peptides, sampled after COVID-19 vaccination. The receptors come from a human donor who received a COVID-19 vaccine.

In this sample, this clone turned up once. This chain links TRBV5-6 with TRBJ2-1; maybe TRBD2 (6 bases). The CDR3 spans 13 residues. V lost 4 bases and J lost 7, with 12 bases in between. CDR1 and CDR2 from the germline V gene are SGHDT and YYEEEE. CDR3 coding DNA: TGTGCCAGCAGCCGAACTAGCACAAATGAGCAGTTCTTC. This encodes CASSRTSTNEQFF.

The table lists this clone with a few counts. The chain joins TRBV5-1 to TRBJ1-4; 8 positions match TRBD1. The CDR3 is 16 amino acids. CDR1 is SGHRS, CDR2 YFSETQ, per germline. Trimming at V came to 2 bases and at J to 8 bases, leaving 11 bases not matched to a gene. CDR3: CASSFEVQGGYEKLFF. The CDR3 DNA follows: TGCGCCAGCAGCTTTGAAGTACAGGGGGGATACGAAAAACTGTTTTTT.

CDR3 nucleotides: TGTGCCAGCAGTACCCCGGGACAGTATGGCTACACCTTC. Protein sequence: CASSTPGQYGYTF. The chain employs TRBV6-5 and TRBJ1-2; 7 nucleotides agree with TRBD1. V lost 5 bases, J lost 5 bases, and 5 bases stayed unmatched. Germline V CDR1 and CDR2: MNHEY, SVGAGI. The CDR3 contains 13 residues.

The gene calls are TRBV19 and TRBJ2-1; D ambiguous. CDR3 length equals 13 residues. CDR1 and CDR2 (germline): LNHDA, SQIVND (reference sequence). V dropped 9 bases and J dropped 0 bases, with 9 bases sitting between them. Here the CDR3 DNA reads TGTGCCAGCAGCAGAATCTCCTACAATGAGCAGTTCTTC. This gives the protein CASSRISYNEQFF.

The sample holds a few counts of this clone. CDR3 bases: TGTGCCACCAGTGATCGCATGACAGGGGTTGCCGGGGAGCTGTTTTTT. This codes for CATSDRMTGVAGELFF. The V call is TRBV24-1, the J call TRBJ2-2, with 8 positions matching TRBD1. Germline values: CDR1 KGHDR, CDR2 SFDVKD. The V and J ends lost 3 bases and 6 bases, in that order; junction bases with no gene match: 8. The CDR3 extends over 16 amino acids.

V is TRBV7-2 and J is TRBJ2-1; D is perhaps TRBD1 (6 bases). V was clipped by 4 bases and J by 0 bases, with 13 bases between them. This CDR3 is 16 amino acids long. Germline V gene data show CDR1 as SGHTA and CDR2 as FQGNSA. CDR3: CASSSRTASSYNEQFF. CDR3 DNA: TGTGCCAGCAGCTCGAGGACAGCGAGCTCCTACAATGAGCAGTTCTTC.

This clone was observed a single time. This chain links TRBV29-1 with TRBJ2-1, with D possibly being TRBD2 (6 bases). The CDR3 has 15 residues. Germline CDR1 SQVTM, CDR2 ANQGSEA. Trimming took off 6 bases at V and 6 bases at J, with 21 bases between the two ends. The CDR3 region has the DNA TGCAGCGTGATAATACTAGCTGGCCCGGCCAATGAGCAGTTCTTC. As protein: CSVIILAGPANEQFF.

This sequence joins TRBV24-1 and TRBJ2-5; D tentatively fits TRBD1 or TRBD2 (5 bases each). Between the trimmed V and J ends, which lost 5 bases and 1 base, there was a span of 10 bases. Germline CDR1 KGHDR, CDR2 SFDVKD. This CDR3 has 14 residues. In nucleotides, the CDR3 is TGTGCCACCAGTGCTGTCGGGGCCCAAGAGACCCAGTACTTC. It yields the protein CATSAVGAQETQYF.

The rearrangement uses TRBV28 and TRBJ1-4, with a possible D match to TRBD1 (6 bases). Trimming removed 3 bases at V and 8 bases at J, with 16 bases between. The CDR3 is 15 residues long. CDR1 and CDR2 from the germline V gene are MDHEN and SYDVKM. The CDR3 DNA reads TGTGCCAGCAGTTTCATGGCAGGGGCAGTAGAAAAACTGTTTTTT. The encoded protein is CASSFMAGAVEKLFF.

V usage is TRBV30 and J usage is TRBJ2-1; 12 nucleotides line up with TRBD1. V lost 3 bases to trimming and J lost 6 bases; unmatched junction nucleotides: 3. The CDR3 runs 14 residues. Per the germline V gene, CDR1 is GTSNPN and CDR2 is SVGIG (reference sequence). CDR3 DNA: TGTGCCTGGAGGGGACAGGGGGCATCCAATGAGCAGTTCTTC. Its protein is CAWRGQGASNEQFF.

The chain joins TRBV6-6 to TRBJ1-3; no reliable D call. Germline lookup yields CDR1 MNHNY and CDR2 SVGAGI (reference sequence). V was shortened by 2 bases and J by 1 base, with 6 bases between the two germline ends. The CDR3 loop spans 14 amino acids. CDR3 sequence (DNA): TGTGCCAGCAGTTACGACGAGTCTGGAAACACCATATATTTT. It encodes CASSYDESGNTIYF.

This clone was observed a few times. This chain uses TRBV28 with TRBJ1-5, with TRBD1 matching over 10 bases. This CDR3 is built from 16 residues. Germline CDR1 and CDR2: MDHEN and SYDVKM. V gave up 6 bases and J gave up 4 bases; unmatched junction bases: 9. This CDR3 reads CASRGGRQGANQPQHF. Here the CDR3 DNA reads TGTGCCAGCAGGGGGGGGAGACAGGGGGCAAATCAGCCCCAGCATTTT.

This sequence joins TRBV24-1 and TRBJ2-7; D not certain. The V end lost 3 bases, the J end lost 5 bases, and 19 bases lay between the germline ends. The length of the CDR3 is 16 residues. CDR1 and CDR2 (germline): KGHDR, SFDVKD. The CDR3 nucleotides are TGTGCCACCAGTGATCTTCGGGCAGCTCCGGTCCACGAGCAGTACGTC. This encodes CATSDLRAAPVHEQYV.

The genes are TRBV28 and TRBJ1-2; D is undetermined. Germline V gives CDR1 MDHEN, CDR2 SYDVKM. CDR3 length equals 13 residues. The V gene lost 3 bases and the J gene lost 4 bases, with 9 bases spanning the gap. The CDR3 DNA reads TGTGCCAGCAGTTTCTCCGGCAGCTATGGCTACACCTTC. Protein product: CASSFSGSYGYTF.

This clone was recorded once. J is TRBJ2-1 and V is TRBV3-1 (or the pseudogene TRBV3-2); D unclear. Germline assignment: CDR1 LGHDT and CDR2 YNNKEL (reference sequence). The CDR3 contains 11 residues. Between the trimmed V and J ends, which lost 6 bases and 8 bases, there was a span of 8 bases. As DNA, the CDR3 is TGTGCCAGCAGGGCAAATCATGAGCAGTTCTTC. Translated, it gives CASRANHEQFF.

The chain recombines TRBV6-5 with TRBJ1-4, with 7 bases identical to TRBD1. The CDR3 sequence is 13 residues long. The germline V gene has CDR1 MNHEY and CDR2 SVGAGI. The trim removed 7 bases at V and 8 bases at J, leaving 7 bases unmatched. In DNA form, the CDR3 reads TGTGCCAGCAAGACAGGGAAGGTCGAAAAACTGTTTTTT. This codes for CASKTGKVEKLFF.

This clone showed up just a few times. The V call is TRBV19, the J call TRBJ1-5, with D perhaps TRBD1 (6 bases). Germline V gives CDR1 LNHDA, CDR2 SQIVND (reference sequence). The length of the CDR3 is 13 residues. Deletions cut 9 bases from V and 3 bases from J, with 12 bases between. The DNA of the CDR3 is TGTGCCAGCAGACAGGTTCTCAATCAGCCCCAGCATTTT. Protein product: CASRQVLNQPQHF.

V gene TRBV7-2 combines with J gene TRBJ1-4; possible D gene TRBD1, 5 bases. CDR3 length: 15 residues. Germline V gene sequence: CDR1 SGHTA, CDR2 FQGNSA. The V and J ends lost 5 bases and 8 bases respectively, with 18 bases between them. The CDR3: CASSPGPLKGEKLFF. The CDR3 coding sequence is TGTGCCAGCAGCCCGGGACCACTAAAGGGGGAAAAACTGTTTTTT. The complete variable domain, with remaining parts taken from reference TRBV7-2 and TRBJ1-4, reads GAGVSQSPSNKVTEKGKDVELRCDPISGHTALYWYRQSLGQGLEFLIYFQGNSAPDKSGLPSDRFSAERTGGSVSTLTIQRTQQEDSAVYLCASSPGPLKGEKLFFGSGTQLSVL.

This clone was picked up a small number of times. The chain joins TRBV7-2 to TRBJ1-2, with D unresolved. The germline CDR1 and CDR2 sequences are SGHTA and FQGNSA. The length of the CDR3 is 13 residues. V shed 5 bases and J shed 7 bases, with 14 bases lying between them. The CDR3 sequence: CASSLEALRGYTF. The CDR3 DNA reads TGTGCCAGCAGCCTGGAGGCACTCCGTGGCTACACCTTC.

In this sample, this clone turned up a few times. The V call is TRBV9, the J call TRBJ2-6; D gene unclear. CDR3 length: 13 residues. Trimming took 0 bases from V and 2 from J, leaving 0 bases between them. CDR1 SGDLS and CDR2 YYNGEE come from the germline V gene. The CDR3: CASSVAGANVLTF. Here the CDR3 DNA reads TGTGCCAGCAGCGTAGCTGGGGCCAACGTCCTGACTTTC.

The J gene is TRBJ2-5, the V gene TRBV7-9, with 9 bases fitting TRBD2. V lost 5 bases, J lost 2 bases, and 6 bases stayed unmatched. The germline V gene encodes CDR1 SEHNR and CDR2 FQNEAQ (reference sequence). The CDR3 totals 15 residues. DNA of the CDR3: TGTGCCAGCAGCAGGCGGGGGGGTGAACAAGAGACCCAGTACTTC. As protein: CASSRRGGEQETQYF.